The 25 T cell receptor beta chains listed next were all sequenced from one sample in a study of T cells in localized non-small cell lung cancer. Assay: immunoSEQ multiplex PCR; the TCRdb copy retains only in-frame clones and omits some. Counted here are 23,000 or so clones, roughly 87% occurring once; the ten biggest clones make up less than 30%. The sequencing used peripheral blood, collected before any cancer treatment. Every receptor here comes from a male donor at least 60 years old with stage I squamous cell lung carcinoma.

The chain links TRBV2 to TRBJ2-2; 11 positions match TRBD2. Germline CDR1 and CDR2: SNHLY and FYNNEI. J was trimmed by 8 bases and V by 6 bases; bases with no gene match: 8. The length of the CDR3 is 15 residues. The CDR3 spells CASSASGRISGELFF. In nucleotides, the CDR3 is TGTGCCAGCAGCGCTAGCGGGAGGATATCAGGGGAGCTGTTTTTT.

V usage is TRBV30 and J usage is TRBJ1-1; D gene ambiguous. This CDR3 has 13 amino acids. Germline V CDR1 and CDR2: GTSNPN, SVGIG (reference sequence). V lost 8 bases to trimming and J lost 4 bases, with 17 bases between them. The CDR3 DNA reads TGTGCCCGTTCTTACAGCGAGACCACTGAAGCTTTCTTT. Its protein is CARSYSETTEAFF. Full variable domain (rest looked up from reference TRBV30 and TRBJ1-1): SQTIHQWPATLVQPVGSPLSLECTVEGTSNPNLYWYRQAAGRGLQLLFYSVGIGQISSEVPQNLSASRPQDRQFILSSKKLLLSDSGFYLCARSYSETTEAFFGQGTRLTVV.

This chain connects TRBV19 to TRBJ1-3; D is undetermined. Trimming stripped 4 bases from V and 4 bases from J, with 5 bases between. In germline, CDR1 is LNHDA, CDR2 SQIVND (reference sequence). This CDR3 is 12 amino acids long. CDR3 sequence: CASSTGGNTIYF. The CDR3, as DNA: TGTGCCAGTAGTACGGGCGGAAACACCATATATTTT. The entire variable domain, with the rest obtained from reference TRBV19 and TRBJ1-3, is as follows: DGGITQSPKYLFRKEGQNVTLSCEQNLNHDAMYWYRQDPGQGLRLIYYSQIVNDFQKGDIAEGYSVSREKKESFPLTVTSAQKNPTAFYLCASSTGGNTIYFGEGSWLTVV.

The chain links TRBV5-1 to TRBJ2-7; D may be TRBD1 (6 bases). Trimming took 4 bases from V and 3 from J, leaving 11 bases between them. CDR3 length: 13 amino acids. Germline V CDR1 and CDR2: SGHRS, YFSETQ. CDR3 residues: CASSPRTDYEQYF. DNA of the CDR3: TGCGCCAGCAGCCCCCGGACAGACTACGAGCAGTACTTC.

The chain carries TRBV7-2 and TRBJ1-3; D not certain. Per the germline V gene, CDR1 is SGHTA and CDR2 is FQGNSA. This CDR3 contains 15 residues. Trimming took 5 bases from V and 0 from J, leaving 11 bases between them. The CDR3 here is CASSPGPSSGNTIYF. DNA of the CDR3: TGTGCCAGCAGCCCCGGACCGAGCTCTGGAAACACCATATATTTT.

A single count supports this clone. This chain uses TRBV5-6 with TRBJ2-7, with TRBD1 matching over 8 bases. After removal of 5 bases from V and 2 bases from J, the junction contained 3 bases not matched to a gene. CDR1 is SGHDT, CDR2 YYEEEE, per germline. This CDR3 is built from 13 residues. CDR3 amino acids: CASRRTGPYEQYF. CDR3 sequence (DNA): TGTGCCAGCAGACGGACAGGGCCCTACGAGCAGTACTTC. The whole variable domain, remainder taken from reference TRBV5-6 and TRBJ2-7, is DAGVTQSPTHLIKTRGQQVTLRCSPKSGHDTVSWYQQALGQGPQFIFQYYEEEERQRGNFPDRFSGHQFPNYSSELNVNALLLGDSALYLCASRRTGPYEQYFGPGTRLTVT.

This clone appeared once. DNA for the CDR3: TGTGCCTGGAGCGGGCGGGGACTGAGCTCCTACGAGCAGTACTTC. It encodes CAWSGRGLSSYEQYF. The chain uses TRBV30 and TRBJ2-7, with D possibly being TRBD2 (6 bases). The CDR3 runs to 15 residues. The V and J ends lost 3 bases and 0 bases respectively, with 15 bases between them. Germline lookup yields CDR1 GTSNPN and CDR2 SVGIG (reference sequence).

The V gene is TRBV7-9, the J gene TRBJ2-1, with D perhaps matching TRBD1 or TRBD2 (5 bases each). CDR1 is SEHNR and CDR2 is FQNEAQ in the germline V gene (reference sequence). Trimming left V 5 bases short and J 10 bases short, with 12 bases between. The CDR3 runs 12 residues. For the CDR3, the DNA is TGTGCCAGCAGCATTGGGACCCCAGAGCAGTTCTTC. Its protein product is CASSIGTPEQFF.

This chain uses TRBV5-1 with TRBJ2-7, with D perhaps matching TRBD1 or TRBD2 (5 bases each). The CDR3 runs to 18 residues. V was clipped by 1 base and J by 5 bases, with 25 bases between them. Looked up from germline, CDR1 is SGHRS and CDR2 is YFSETQ. CDR3 sequence (DNA): TGCGCCAGCAGCTTGCGGCTGTCCCGGGACGGACTTTACCACGAGCAGTACTTC. Amino acids: CASSLRLSRDGLYHEQYF.

This chain connects TRBV7-2 to TRBJ1-6; no clear D gene. The CDR3 contains 16 residues. Germline CDR1 and CDR2: SGHTA and FQGNSA. Trimming removed 5 bases from V and 6 bases from J, with 17 bases in between. The CDR3 loop is CASSRTLARRNSPLHF. DNA for the CDR3: TGTGCCAGCAGCCGTACCTTGGCGAGGCGTAATTCACCCCTCCACTTT. Full variable domain (outside the CDR3, taken from reference TRBV7-2 and TRBJ1-6): GAGVSQSPSNKVTEKGKDVELRCDPISGHTALYWYRQSLGQGLEFLIYFQGNSAPDKSGLPSDRFSAERTGGSVSTLTIQRTQQEDSAVYLCASSRTLARRNSPLHFGNGTRLTVT.

The chain carries TRBV19 and TRBJ2-3, with 9 nucleotides matching TRBD2. The CDR3 sequence is 21 residues long. Germline V lookup: CDR1 LNHDA, CDR2 SQIVND (reference sequence). V trimming: 5 bases; J trimming: 2 bases; junction bases outside the gene matches: 23. In DNA, the CDR3 is TGTGCCAGTAGTTATACTAGCGGGTATAACAAACAAAAATACTTCACAGATACGCAGTATTTT. This translates into CASSYTSGYNKQKYFTDTQYF.

V usage is TRBV10-3 and J usage is TRBJ2-1; 16 bases agree with TRBD2. From germline, CDR1 is ENHRY and CDR2 SYGVKD. After removal of 8 bases from V and 5 bases from J, the junction contained 6 bases not matched to a gene. CDR3 length: 16 amino acids. The CDR3, as DNA: TGTGCCATCGGGACTAGCGGGGGGGCCAAGAACAATGAGCAGTTCTTC. This gives the protein CAIGTSGGAKNNEQFF.

The chain employs TRBV5-1 and TRBJ1-2, with D perhaps TRBD1 (6 bases). This CDR3 has 13 residues. The V gene lost 4 bases and the J gene lost 2 bases, with 9 bases spanning the gap. Looked up from germline, CDR1 is SGHRS and CDR2 is YFSETQ. Here the CDR3 reads CASSPGENYGYTF. Here the CDR3 DNA reads TGCGCCAGCAGCCCAGGGGAGAACTATGGCTACACCTTC.

V gene TRBV10-2 combines with J gene TRBJ1-5; D uncertain. Per germline, CDR1 WSHSY and CDR2 SAAADI. Trimming took 3 bases from V and 0 from J, leaving 6 bases between them. The CDR3 runs 14 residues. CDR3 in DNA: TGCGCCAGCAGTGATAACGGTAGCAATCAGCCCCAGCATTTT. Translated: CASSDNGSNQPQHF.

V usage is TRBV7-9 and J usage is TRBJ1-1; weak D call: TRBD1 (6 bases). The CDR3 is made up of 14 amino acids. CDR1 and CDR2 (germline): SEHNR, FQNEAQ (reference sequence). The V end lost 3 bases, the J end lost 2 bases, and 10 bases lay between the germline ends. The CDR3 sequence is CASSFGQTNTEAFF. As DNA, the CDR3 is TGTGCCAGCAGCTTCGGACAGACAAACACTGAAGCTTTCTTT. The variable domain in full, with the rest retrieved from reference TRBV7-9 and TRBJ1-1, is DTGVSQNPRHKITKRGQNVTFRCDPISEHNRLYWYRQTLGQGPEFLTYFQNEAQLEKSRLLSDRFSAERPKGSFSTLEIQRTEQGDSAMYLCASSFGQTNTEAFFGQGTRLTVV.

The rearrangement uses TRBV25-1 and TRBJ2-2; D ambiguous. V lost 6 bases and J lost 6, with 11 bases in between. The CDR3 covers 13 residues. Germline CDR1 MGHDK, CDR2 SYGVNS. This chain's CDR3 is CASRRSGPGELFF. In nucleotides, the CDR3 is TGTGCCAGCAGGAGGTCCGGTCCCGGGGAGCTGTTTTTT. Full variable domain (missing parts from reference TRBV25-1 and TRBJ2-2): EADIYQTPRYLVIGTGKKITLECSQTMGHDKMYWYQQDPGMELHLIHYSYGVNSTEKGDLSSESTVSRIRTEHFPLTLESARPSHTSQYLCASRRSGPGELFFGEGSRLTVL.

CDR3 loop: CSVAPTGEAGYTF. CDR3 DNA: TGCAGCGTTGCCCCGACAGGGGAGGCTGGCTACACCTTC. The chain has TRBV29-1 and TRBJ1-2; 8 bases are shared with TRBD1. There are 13 residues in the CDR3. Per germline, CDR1 SQVTM and CDR2 ANQGSEA. With 4 bases clipped from V and 7 bases from J, the junction kept 8 bases outside the gene matches.

Only one count was recorded for this clone. This sequence joins TRBV5-1 and TRBJ2-5; a possible D gene is TRBD1 (5 bases). This CDR3 has 15 amino acids. CDR1 and CDR2 (germline): SGHRS, YFSETQ. V was pared by 2 bases and J by 2 bases, with 13 bases between. The CDR3 loop reads CASSLLTTGQETQYF. The DNA for the CDR3 is TGCGCCAGCAGCTTACTTACAACAGGTCAAGAGACCCAGTACTTC.

This clone was counted between two and nine times. This chain uses TRBV2 with TRBJ1-2, with D tentatively TRBD1 (6 bases). Germline CDR1 SNHLY, CDR2 FYNNEI. The CDR3 runs to 13 residues. Trimming cost V 8 bases and J 5 bases, with 15 bases left between them. CDR3: CASSEGGVYGYTF. For the CDR3, the DNA is TGTGCCAGCTCTGAAGGGGGGGTTTATGGCTACACCTTC.

This clone was seen once. The chain couples TRBV29-1 to TRBJ2-2; TRBD2 matches 10 bases. The junction had 2 bases not matched to a gene; V was cut back by 6 bases and J by 4 bases. CDR1 SQVTM and CDR2 ANQGSEA come from the germline V gene. There are 13 residues in the CDR3. DNA of the CDR3: TGCAGCGTGAGGACTAGCGGCACCGGGGAGCTGTTTTTT. It encodes CSVRTSGTGELFF.

This clone was found once. The chain is built from TRBV4-3 and TRBJ1-6, with a weak D call TRBD1 (5 bases). The CDR3 loop spans 13 amino acids. V was shortened by 4 bases and J by 6 bases, with 7 bases between the two germline ends. Germline V CDR1 and CDR2: LGHNA, YSLEER. Written as DNA, the CDR3 is TGCGCCAGCAGCCCGGGGACTAATTCACCCCTCCACTTT. Translating it yields CASSPGTNSPLHF.

This clone was seen only a few times. This chain connects TRBV6-6 to TRBJ1-4; D perhaps matches TRBD1 (5 bases). The germline V gene has CDR1 MNHNY and CDR2 SVGAGI (reference sequence). V was trimmed by 4 bases and J by 1 base, leaving 13 bases between them. The CDR3 contains 16 residues. This chain's CDR3 is CASSWDPLLTNEKLFF. DNA for the CDR3: TGTGCCAGCAGTTGGGACCCACTCTTAACTAATGAAAAACTGTTTTTT.

The chain employs TRBV4-3 and TRBJ2-5; no firm D call. From germline, CDR1 is LGHNA and CDR2 YSLEER. The CDR3 totals 13 residues. Trimming stripped 4 bases from V and 4 bases from J, with 10 bases between. In DNA, the CDR3 is TGCGCCAGCAGCCGCGACCTAGGAGAGACCCAGTACTTC. Protein sequence: CASSRDLGETQYF.

The chain is built from TRBV5-1 and TRBJ2-7; 8 nucleotides align to TRBD1. Germline-derived CDR1 and CDR2 are SGHRS and YFSETQ. The CDR3 is 14 amino acids. Germline trimming cut 4 bases from V and 7 bases from J; bases unmatched to any gene: 10. CDR3 region: CASSGRGRLGEQYF. For the CDR3, the DNA is TGCGCCAGCAGCGGCAGGGGGCGATTGGGGGAGCAGTACTTC.

The genes are TRBV5-1 and TRBJ2-7; D is possibly TRBD1 (6 bases). Germline CDR1 and CDR2: SGHRS and YFSETQ. V was shortened by 2 bases and J by 3 bases, with 12 bases between the two germline ends. The CDR3 is made up of 14 amino acids. The CDR3 spells CASSFPGHDYEQYF. DNA of the CDR3: TGCGCCAGCAGCTTTCCGGGACATGACTACGAGCAGTACTTC.